This T cell receptor beta chain was observed in a study of blood T cell repertoires in COVID-19. CDR1 is LNHDA and CDR2 is SQIVND in the germline V gene (reference sequence). The CDR3 extends over 13 amino acids. Trimming pared 5 bases from V and 2 bases from J, leaving 9 bases between. Data came from immunoSEQ multiplex PCR; TCRdb stores just in-frame clones and leaves some out. The sample consists of about 150,000 clones, about 80% of them appearing once. The rearrangement joins TRBV19 to TRBJ1-2; D is unclear. Sequencing was carried out using peripheral blood. This clonotype was sampled from a man between 60 and 75 years old with acute or convalescent COVID-19. The CDR3 nucleotides are TGTGCCAGTAGTGACACGGGGAACTATGGCTACACCTTC. Translation gives CASSDTGNYGYTF.